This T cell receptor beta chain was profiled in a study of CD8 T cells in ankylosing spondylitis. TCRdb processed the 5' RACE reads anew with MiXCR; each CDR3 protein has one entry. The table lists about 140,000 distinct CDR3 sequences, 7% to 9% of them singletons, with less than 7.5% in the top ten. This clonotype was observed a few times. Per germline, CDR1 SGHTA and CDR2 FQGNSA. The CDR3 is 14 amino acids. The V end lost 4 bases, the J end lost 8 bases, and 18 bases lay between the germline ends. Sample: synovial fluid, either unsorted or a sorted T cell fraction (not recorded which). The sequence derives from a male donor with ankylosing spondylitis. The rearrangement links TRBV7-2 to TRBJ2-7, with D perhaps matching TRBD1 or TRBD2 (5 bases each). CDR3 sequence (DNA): TGTGCCAGCAGCTCGGGGAACAGGCAATTGAAGCAGTACTTC. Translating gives CASSSGNRQLKQYF. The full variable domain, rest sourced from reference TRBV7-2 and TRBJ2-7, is GAGVSQSPSNKVTEKGKDVELRCDPISGHTALYWYRQSLGQGLEFLIYFQGNSAPDKSGLPSDRFSAERTGGSVSTLTIQRTQQEDSAVYLCASSSGNRQLKQYFGPGTRLTVT.